This T cell receptor beta chain appears in the sequencing data of a study of shared clonotypes between healthy human individuals. The data were produced by immunoSEQ multiplex PCR, yet TCRdb's version contains in-frame clones alone and is incomplete. The repertoire holds over 1.4 million clones, with roughly 96% as singletons. Germline V gene lookup returns CDR1 LNHNV and CDR2 YYDKDF (reference sequence). The V end lost 4 bases, the J end lost 3 bases, and 19 bases lay between the germline ends. This CDR3 region has 17 residues. The rearrangement joins TRBV15 to TRBJ1-5, with TRBD1 as a possible D gene (6 bases). The TCR comes from a man aged 25-40 years in good health. Specimen: naive CD4+ T cells sorted from blood. Subset indicated: CD45RA+ positively selected. This CDR3 is CATSKRDTYLTNQPQHF. For the CDR3, the DNA is TGTGCCACCAGCAAACGGGACACTTATTTAACCAATCAGCCCCAGCATTTT. Drawing the rest from reference TRBV15 and TRBJ1-5, the complete variable domain is DAMVIQNPRYQVTQFGKPVTLSCSQTLNHNVMYWYQQKSSQAPKLLFHYYDKDFNNEADTPDNFQSRRPNTSFCFLDIRSPGLGDTAMYLCATSKRDTYLTNQPQHFGDGTRLSIL.